This T cell receptor beta chain was observed in a study of T cell repertoires in cytomegalovirus infection. TCRdb analysed the reads with MiXCR anew, one entry per CDR3 protein. The table lists 90,000 to 120,000 distinct CDR3 sequences, about 40% of them singletons. CDR1 is LNHNV and CDR2 is YYDKDF in the germline V gene (reference sequence). This CDR3 region has 15 residues. V lost 3 bases to trimming and J lost 0 bases, with 8 bases between them. On this clonotype: Its target is unknown.

The TCR was taken from a human donor in good health (CMV status not recorded). Some clones in this sample may be carry-over from other donors' samples. The chain has TRBV15 and TRBJ1-4; D not resolved. Sequenced here: CD8+ T cells from cultured PBMCs, sampled from culture after CMV antigen stimulation. CDR3 DNA: TGTGCCACCAGCAGGGACCGAGCAACTAATGAAAAACTGTTTTTT. This translates into CATSRDRATNEKLFF.